Sequencing of this TCR beta chain was carried out in a study of siplizumab effects on memory and regulatory T cells. Clones were read by immunoSEQ multiplex PCR, and TCRdb kept only the in-frame ones, dropping some. The sample lists around 87,000 clones; approximately 90% were seen once. What was sequenced was CD4+ T cells sorted from blood. The TCR originated in a human donor in good health.

This CDR3 is CASSFDSRPYEQYF. In nucleotides, the CDR3 is TGCGCCAGCAGCTTTGACAGCAGACCCTACGAGCAGTACTTC. The chain combines TRBV5-1 with TRBJ2-7; D perhaps matches TRBD1 (5 bases). The V gene's germline CDR1 is SGHRS and CDR2 YFSETQ. CDR3 length equals 14 residues. V was pared by 2 bases and J by 2 bases, with 11 bases between. The complete variable domain, with remaining parts taken from reference TRBV5-1 and TRBJ2-7, reads KAGVTQTPRYLIKTRGQQVTLSCSPISGHRSVSWYQQTPGQGLQFLFEYFSETQRNKGNFPGRFSGRQFSNSRSEMNVSTLELGDSALYLCASSFDSRPYEQYFGPGTRLTVT.